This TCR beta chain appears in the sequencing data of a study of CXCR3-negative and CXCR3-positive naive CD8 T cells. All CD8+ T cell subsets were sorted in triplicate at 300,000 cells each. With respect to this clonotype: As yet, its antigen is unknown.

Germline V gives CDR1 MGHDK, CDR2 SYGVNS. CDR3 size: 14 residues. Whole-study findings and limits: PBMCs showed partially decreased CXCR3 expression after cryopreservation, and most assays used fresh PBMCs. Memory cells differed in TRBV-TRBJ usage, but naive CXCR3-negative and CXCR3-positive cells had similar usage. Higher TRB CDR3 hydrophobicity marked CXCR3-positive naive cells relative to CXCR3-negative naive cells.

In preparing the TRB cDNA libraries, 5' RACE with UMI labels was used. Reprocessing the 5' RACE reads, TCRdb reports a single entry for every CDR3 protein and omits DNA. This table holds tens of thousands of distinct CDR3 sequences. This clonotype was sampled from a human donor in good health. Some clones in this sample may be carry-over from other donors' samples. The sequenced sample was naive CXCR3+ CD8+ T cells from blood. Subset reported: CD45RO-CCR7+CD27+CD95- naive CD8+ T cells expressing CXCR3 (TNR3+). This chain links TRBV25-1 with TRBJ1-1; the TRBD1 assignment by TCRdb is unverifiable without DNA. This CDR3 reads CASSERSWGTEAFF.